These 32 T cell receptor beta chains were all obtained from the same sample, sequenced in a study of shared clonotypes between healthy human individuals (TCRdb year 2020). Library construction relied on the immunoSEQ multiplex PCR assay. The immuneACCESS repertoire file appears here via TCRdb, limited to in-frame rearrangements. These files lack a portion of the clones; in checked studies, under half of the deficit traces to unresolved V genes, and the cause of the others is not known. The sample profile shows millions of clones; approximately 94% of them were found once. 0.11% to 0.15% of the sample belongs to the ten largest clones. Sequencing was done on a sample of naive CD4+ T cells sorted from blood. In the paper's terms, the cell subset or site label means: CD45RA+ positively selected. The receptor source for this set is a man between 18 and 29 years old in good health.

J is TRBJ2-5 and V is TRBV4-1; no clear D. The germline CDR1 and CDR2 sequences are MGHRA and YSYEKL. With 3 bases removed from V and 0 bases from J, the gap between germline ends came to 5 bases. CDR3 size: 13 residues. CDR3 in amino acids: CASSHAYQETQYF. Here the CDR3 DNA reads TGCGCCAGCAGCCACGCCTACCAAGAGACCCAGTACTTC.

J is TRBJ1-5 and V is TRBV11-2; D is possibly TRBD1 (5 bases). V gave up 2 bases and J gave up 6 bases, with 11 bases separating them. Germline lookup yields CDR1 SGHAT and CDR2 FQNNGV. The CDR3 runs 14 residues. CDR3 bases: TGTGCCAGCAGCTTATTCCCGGGGACTCAGCCCCAGCATTTT. Its protein is CASSLFPGTQPQHF.

The V and J genes are TRBV18 and TRBJ2-7; D unresolved. The CDR3 totals 15 residues. Trimming took off 2 bases at V and 2 bases at J, with 13 bases between the two ends. Germline CDR1 is KGHSH and CDR2 is LQKENI. The CDR3 loop reads CASSPGVQRPYEQYF. Here the CDR3 DNA reads TGTGCCAGCTCACCAGGAGTCCAGAGGCCCTACGAGCAGTACTTC.

This sequence joins TRBV7-6 and TRBJ2-5, with D perhaps TRBD2 (7 bases). The germline gives CDR1 SGHVS, CDR2 FNYEAQ. Trimming took off 3 bases at V and 5 bases at J, with 16 bases between the two ends. The CDR3 totals 15 residues. This CDR3 is CASSFNLGGAETQYF. The CDR3 DNA reads as TGTGCCAGCAGCTTTAATCTGGGGGGGGCGGAGACCCAGTACTTC.

The chain is built from TRBV10-2 and TRBJ1-4, with 9 bases lining up with TRBD1. CDR1 and CDR2 (germline): WSHSY, SAAADI. The V and J ends lost 10 bases and 5 bases, in that order; junction bases with no gene match: 11. CDR3 length equals 15 residues. The CDR3 loop reads CATHRPGQGNEKLFF. DNA for the CDR3: TGCGCCACACACCGTCCGGGACAGGGAAATGAAAAACTGTTTTTT.

The chain carries TRBV7-9 and TRBJ2-5, with D possibly being TRBD1 (5 bases). Matching the DNA end better, TRBJ2-7 makes the J call doubtful. This CDR3 is built from 13 residues. The V gene's germline CDR1 is SEHNR and CDR2 FQNEAQ (reference sequence). Here the CDR3 DNA reads TGTGCCAGCAGCTTAGGTATGGGGCGCGAGCAGTACTTC. As protein: CASSLGMGREQYF.

V usage is TRBV6-1 and J usage is TRBJ2-7; possibly TRBD2 for D (5 bases). V was clipped by 7 bases and J by 3 bases, with 19 bases between them. This CDR3 region has 15 residues. Looked up from germline, CDR1 is MNHNS and CDR2 is SASEGT. CDR3 region: CASKQSGTNLYEQYF. As DNA, the CDR3 is TGTGCCAGCAAACAAAGCGGAACAAACCTCTACGAGCAGTACTTC.

V is TRBV7-3 and J is TRBJ2-1; D is possibly TRBD1 (6 bases). This CDR3 has 15 residues. V lost 5 bases and J lost 5, with 16 bases in between. CDR1 SGHTA and CDR2 FQGTGA come from the germline V gene. In nucleotides, the CDR3 is TGTGCCAGCAGCACTGGCGGGCAGGGGAACAATGAGCAGTTCTTC. Its translation is CASSTGGQGNNEQFF.

The CDR3 sequence: CASSVVSGGNNEQFF. CDR3 coding DNA: TGTGCCAGCAGCGTAGTCAGCGGGGGTAACAATGAGCAGTTCTTC. The chain links TRBV9 to TRBJ2-1, with 8 bases matching TRBD2. V shed 0 bases and J 5 bases; nucleotides not matched to a gene: 4. The germline CDR1 and CDR2 sequences are SGDLS and YYNGEE. CDR3 length equals 15 residues.

The chain carries TRBV7-9 and TRBJ1-6; D not certain. Trimming cost V 1 base and J 7 bases, with 8 bases left between them. The CDR3 is 14 amino acids. CDR1 and CDR2 from the germline V gene are SEHNR and FQNEAQ (reference sequence). Written as DNA, the CDR3 is TGTGCCAGCAGCTTAGGAACGACCAATTCACCCCTCCACTTT. This codes for CASSLGTTNSPLHF.

In DNA, the CDR3 is TGTGCCAGTAGTATAGAAAACACCTTGAACACTGAAGCTTTCTTT. Translation: CASSIENTLNTEAFF. This chain connects TRBV19 to TRBJ1-1; D not resolved. The germline V gene encodes CDR1 LNHDA and CDR2 SQIVND (reference sequence). Trimming removed 0 bases from V and 0 bases from J, with 8 bases in between. The CDR3 is 15 residues long.

As regards this clone: This CDR3 is also generated by other DNA sequences in the sample. This sequence joins TRBV6-1 and TRBJ2-7; D is unclear. Trimming stripped 2 bases from V and 1 base from J, with 3 bases between. The CDR3 runs 12 residues. Per germline, CDR1 MNHNS and CDR2 SASEGT. DNA of the CDR3: TGTGCCAGCAGTGAATCTTCCTACGAGCAGTACTTC. Its translation: CASSESSYEQYF.

The chain couples TRBV10-3 to TRBJ2-1, with D possibly matching TRBD2 (6 bases). The germline gives CDR1 ENHRY, CDR2 SYGVKD. V lost 11 bases and J lost 5, with 19 bases in between. There are 14 residues in the CDR3. The CDR3 DNA reads TGTGCCTCCGGGGTTGGGGGGATGAACAATGAGCAGTTCTTC. Translating gives CASGVGGMNNEQFF.

A note on this clone: This specimen includes other DNA sequences encoding the same CDR3. As DNA, the CDR3 is TGCGCCAGCAGCTTGGCACGAACGAGCACCGGGGAGCTGTTTTTT. It translates to CASSLARTSTGELFF. The chain is built from TRBV5-1 and TRBJ2-2; D is uncertain. The CDR3 length is 15 residues. Germline lookup yields CDR1 SGHRS and CDR2 YFSETQ. V was pared by 0 bases and J by 4 bases, with 10 bases between.

The genes are TRBV7-9 and TRBJ2-3; 7 bases line up with TRBD2. This CDR3 comprises 16 residues. The ends lost 3 bases at V and 0 bases at J; junction bases unmatched: 6. The germline V gene encodes CDR1 SEHNR and CDR2 FQNEAQ (reference sequence). Here the CDR3 reads CASSLGEGASTDTQYF. Here the CDR3 DNA reads TGTGCCAGCAGCTTGGGGGAGGGTGCTAGCACAGATACGCAGTATTTT.

The V and J genes are TRBV19 and TRBJ2-2, with D perhaps matching TRBD1 (5 bases). The germline V gene has CDR1 LNHDA and CDR2 SQIVND (reference sequence). V was clipped by 3 bases and J by 0 bases, with 17 bases between them. The CDR3 spans 18 residues. CDR3 nucleotides: TGTGCCAGTAGTATGAACCCCTGGGGCGAGCCGAACACCGGGGAGCTGTTTTTT. Translating it yields CASSMNPWGEPNTGELFF.

The chain is built from TRBV7-8 and TRBJ2-7; maybe TRBD1 (5 bases). The germline V gene has CDR1 SGHVS and CDR2 FQNEAQ. V lost 3 bases and J 2 bases, leaving 8 bases between the germline ends. This CDR3 region has 13 residues. The CDR3 DNA sequence: TGTGCCAGCAGCTTGAAGGGGACCTACGAGCAGTACTTC. Protein sequence: CASSLKGTYEQYF.

This clone turned up a few times. The V call is TRBV6-5, the J call TRBJ1-2, with D possibly matching TRBD1 (5 bases). V gave up 5 bases and J gave up 6 bases, with 10 bases separating them. CDR1 and CDR2 (germline): MNHEY, SVGAGI. The CDR3 consists of 12 residues. The CDR3 reads CASSQGGNGYTF. The CDR3 DNA reads TGTGCCAGCAGTCAGGGCGGGAATGGCTACACCTTC.

V is TRBV7-2 and J is TRBJ1-2; D unresolved. This CDR3 has 14 residues. The germline CDR1 and CDR2 sequences are SGHTA and FQGNSA. V was shortened by 6 bases and J by 4 bases, with 15 bases between the two germline ends. In nucleotides, the CDR3 is TGTGCCAGCAGTTTCTGGGAGCTTCGCTATGGCTACACCTTC. Its protein product is CASSFWELRYGYTF.

The chain recombines TRBV12-5 with TRBJ1-6; 7 positions match TRBD1. The CDR3 has 13 residues. The germline V gene encodes CDR1 LGHNT and CDR2 FRNRAP. With V trimmed by 1 base and J by 9 bases, 0 bases remained unmatched. DNA for the CDR3: TGTGCTAGTGGTTTGGGACAGGGTTCACCCCTCCACTTT. It codes for CASGLGQGSPLHF.

The chain is built from TRBV10-3 and TRBJ1-6; possible D gene TRBD1, 6 bases. Trimming left V 6 bases short and J 10 bases short, with 10 bases between. The length of the CDR3 is 12 residues. The germline gives CDR1 ENHRY, CDR2 SYGVKD. Here the CDR3 reads CAIRGGGSPLHF. The DNA of the CDR3 is TGTGCCATCAGAGGGGGTGGATCACCCCTCCACTTT.

This clone was found once. This chain connects TRBV5-4 to TRBJ2-3, with D unclear. Germline V lookup: CDR1 SGHNT, CDR2 YYREEE (reference sequence). Trimming removed 2 bases from V and 6 bases from J, with 10 bases in between. This CDR3 has 13 residues. The chain's CDR3 is CASSLSLGDTQYF. DNA of the CDR3: TGTGCCAGCAGCTTATCCCTCGGGGATACGCAGTATTTT.

In this sample, this clone turned up once. The V and J genes are TRBV6-1 and TRBJ1-6, with 8 nucleotides matching TRBD1. CDR1 MNHNS and CDR2 SASEGT come from the germline V gene. V lost 3 bases, J lost 6 bases, and 4 bases stayed unmatched. The CDR3 has 15 residues. CDR3 protein: CASSDLDRVNSPLHF. CDR3 nucleotides: TGTGCCAGCAGTGACCTGGACAGGGTTAATTCACCCCTCCACTTT.

This clone has only a few counts. Other nucleotide sequences in the sample specify the same CDR3. The chain uses TRBV5-1 and TRBJ2-5, with 9 bases matching TRBD1. The V gene's germline CDR1 is SGHRS and CDR2 YFSETQ. V shed 4 bases, J shed 5 bases, and the junction held 6 bases outside the gene matches. CDR3 size: 14 residues. The CDR3 region has the DNA TGCGCCAGCAGCACTACAGGGGGCGCGGAGACCCAGTACTTC. It codes for CASSTTGGAETQYF.

The CDR3 reads CAISGSLGGYTF. CDR3 bases: TGTGCCATCAGCGGCTCGCTCGGTGGCTACACCTTC. J is TRBJ1-2 and V is TRBV10-3, with no clear D. The V gene lost 6 bases and the J gene lost 7 bases, with 12 bases spanning the gap. Germline lookup yields CDR1 ENHRY and CDR2 SYGVKD. The CDR3 length is 12 residues.

The chain is built from TRBV5-6 and TRBJ2-7; TRBD1 aligns across 9 bases. The V and J ends lost 4 bases and 0 bases, in that order; junction bases with no gene match: 5. The CDR3 is 15 amino acids. Germline V CDR1 and CDR2: SGHDT, YYEEEE. DNA for the CDR3: TGTGCCAGCAGCCCGGACAGGGGCGGCTCCTACGAGCAGTACTTC. Amino acids: CASSPDRGGSYEQYF.

This chain links TRBV5-1 with TRBJ1-6; 7 nucleotides align to TRBD1. The CDR3 runs to 16 residues. Germline CDR1 is SGHRS and CDR2 is YFSETQ. Trimming cost V 1 base and J 7 bases; bases outside gene matches: 8. The CDR3 DNA follows: TGCGCCAGCAGCTTGACTACAGGGGCCGGGAATTCACCCCTCCACTTT. Translation: CASSLTTGAGNSPLHF.

This clone was seen once. The J gene is TRBJ1-1, the V gene TRBV30, with 9 bases identical to TRBD1. Germline loops: CDR1 GTSNPN, CDR2 SVGIG (reference sequence). V shed 5 bases and J 0 bases; nucleotides not matched to a gene: 4. The CDR3 length is 14 residues. CDR3 sequence reads: CAWENRGLNTEAFF. CDR3 sequence (DNA): TGTGCCTGGGAAAACAGGGGGCTGAACACTGAAGCTTTCTTT.

The chain is built from TRBV6-7 and TRBJ2-2; 7 bases agree with TRBD2. TRBV6-7 is labeled an ORF, and its function is uncertain. Trimming cost V 0 bases and J 1 base; bases outside gene matches: 5. This CDR3 is 17 amino acids long. CDR3 residues: CASSYSILAGNTGELFF. CDR3 bases: TGTGCCAGCAGTTACTCGATATTAGCGGGGAACACCGGGGAGCTGTTTTTT.

The chain carries TRBV25-1 and TRBJ2-5, with TRBD2 identical over 10 bases. Trimming took 4 bases from V and 5 from J; bases not matched to a gene: 4. From germline, CDR1 is MGHDK and CDR2 SYGVNS. The CDR3 has 14 amino acids. The CDR3 region is CASSGGTSVETQYF. The CDR3 DNA reads as TGTGCCAGCAGTGGGGGGACTAGCGTTGAGACCCAGTACTTC.

The chain uses TRBV30 and TRBJ2-3; a possible D gene is TRBD2 (7 bases). The germline CDR1 and CDR2 sequences are GTSNPN and SVGIG (reference sequence). The CDR3 has 15 residues. Between the trimmed V and J ends, which lost 5 bases and 2 bases, there was a span of 17 bases. CDR3 in amino acids: CAWDLGGAHTDTQYF. The CDR3 DNA reads TGTGCCTGGGACTTGGGGGGGGCCCACACAGATACGCAGTATTTT.

The gene calls are TRBV6-5 and TRBJ2-2; D is perhaps TRBD1 (6 bases). Germline V gene sequence: CDR1 MNHEY, CDR2 SVGAGI. Trimming shortened V by 5 bases and J by 2 bases, and 12 bases separated the two germline ends. This CDR3 is built from 15 residues. The CDR3 sequence: CASSLGQINTGELFF. The CDR3 DNA sequence: TGTGCCAGCAGTCTCGGACAGATAAACACCGGGGAGCTGTTTTTT.